The T cell receptor (beta chain) under discussion was sequenced for a study of blood T cell repertoires in COVID-19. Study overall: The United States, Italy and Spain were the sources of the acute and convalescent COVID-19 samples. Sources were T cells, B-cell-depleted T cells, or PBMCs; the material itself was cDNA or gDNA.

CDR1 and CDR2 (germline): WNHNN, SYGVQD (reference sequence). The CDR3 has 13 residues. Trimming stripped 6 bases from V and 8 bases from J, with 14 bases between. Original handling: Amplified reference gene primers provided the basis for estimating nucleated cell counts. TCRdb's copy holds only in-frame clones and misses some; the assay was immunoSEQ multiplex PCR. V, J and clone size are those of that table, while D and trimming were read from the DNA. This sample has fewer than 200,000 clones; about 74% occur once, and the top ten carry about 3%. This receptor was obtained from a woman older than 75 with acute or convalescent COVID-19. The rearrangement joins TRBV10-1 to TRBJ2-1, with a weak D call TRBD1 (5 bases). Sample: peripheral blood. The CDR3 coding sequence is TGCGCCAGCAGCGAAACAGGAGCCCATGAGCAGTTCTTC. Its protein is CASSETGAHEQFF.